This T cell receptor beta chain was captured by sequencing in a study of blood T cells in healthy people across ages. Looked up from germline, CDR1 is MGHRA and CDR2 is YSYEKL. The CDR3 is 16 residues long. V was clipped by 4 bases and J by 1 base; unmatched bases: 6. Next came a second PCR, run for 7 to 11 cycles, which used a sample-barcoded 5' primer along with a J-beta primer mix. One entry per CDR3 protein results from TCRdb running MiXCR on the 5' RACE reads. The table has 800,000 to 950,000 distinct CDR3 sequences, approximately 32% seen once; the top ten hold 9.5% to 13%. Another study also made use of these data, one on T cells of mothers and their children. According to that study: Samples were provided by three healthy Caucasian mothers and their six children. The second PCR used the M1S primer, and this primer added sample barcodes and 2-4 random nucleotides. Every mother supplied over 8.5 million TCR beta CDR3 reads and every child some 2.7 million.

The TCR sequence derives from a middle-aged woman in good health. The chain recombines TRBV4-1 with TRBJ1-1, with 10 bases that match TRBD1. Sequencing was done on a sample of blood. CDR3 DNA: TGCGCCAGCAGCCCGGGACAGGGGCCCACGAACACTGAAGCTTTCTTT. This codes for CASSPGQGPTNTEAFF.